The 24 T cell receptor beta chains given below trace back to one sample, sequenced in a study of blood T cell repertoires in COVID-19. Sequenced by immunoSEQ multiplex PCR; TCRdb stores in-frame clones only, minus some. This table holds roughly 270,000 clones, 85% found once. Sequencing was performed on peripheral blood. These receptors were collected from a man aged 45-65 years with active or convalescent COVID-19.

The gene calls are TRBV4-3 and TRBJ2-1; the match to TRBD2 covers 11 bases. CDR1 is LGHNA and CDR2 is YSLEER in the germline V gene. The CDR3 is made up of 16 amino acids. V shed 4 bases and J 8 bases; nucleotides not matched to a gene: 10. The CDR3 DNA is TGCGCCAGCAGCCCTATTACTAGCGGGAGTATCTATGAGCAGTTCTTC. It specifies CASSPITSGSIYEQFF.

This clone has a handful of counts. The rearrangement uses TRBV3-1 (or the pseudogene TRBV3-2) and TRBJ2-1; 7 nucleotides line up with TRBD2. Germline assignment: CDR1 LGHDT and CDR2 YNNKEL (reference sequence). The J segment lost 10 bases and the V segment lost 1 base, leaving 4 bases of the junction unmatched. The length of the CDR3 is 13 residues. The CDR3: CASSQGSGTEQFF. The CDR3 DNA reads TGTGCCAGCAGCCAAGGAAGCGGGACGGAGCAGTTCTTC.

Comment on this clone: A much larger clone lies a single base off, so this may be a read error. This chain connects TRBV6-1 to TRBJ1-6; a possible D gene is TRBD1 (5 bases). The CDR3 spans 13 residues. Germline assignment: CDR1 MNHNS and CDR2 SASEGT. V lost 3 bases and J 7 bases, leaving 7 bases between the germline ends. The CDR3 nucleotides read TGTGCCAGCAGTGAGGGGGGGAATTCACCCCTCCACTTT. It codes for CASSEGGNSPLHF.

The chain employs TRBV5-1 and TRBJ1-1; maybe TRBD1 (5 bases). V gave up 6 bases and J gave up 6 bases, with 21 bases separating them. This CDR3 contains 15 residues. Germline-derived CDR1 and CDR2 are SGHRS and YFSETQ. CDR3 coding DNA: TGCGCCAGCAACTCGGGGGGAGGGAGTGGCGCTGAAGCTTTCTTT. Its protein product is CASNSGGGSGAEAFF.

The chain is built from TRBV19 and TRBJ1-2; 7 bases fit TRBD1. V gave up 6 bases and J gave up 2 bases; unmatched junction bases: 6. Germline V CDR1 and CDR2: LNHDA, SQIVND (reference sequence). The CDR3 is 14 amino acids. For the CDR3, the DNA is TGTGCCAGTAGCCCTGGGGACAGAAACTATGGCTACACCTTC. Its translation: CASSPGDRNYGYTF.

The chain carries TRBV28 and TRBJ2-6; TRBD1 matches 7 bases. The CDR3 runs to 17 residues. Germline V gives CDR1 MDHEN, CDR2 SYDVKM. Trimming at V came to 5 bases and at J to 1 base, leaving 8 bases not matched to a gene. The CDR3 spells CASSRDSRGSGANVLTF. CDR3 sequence (DNA): TGTGCCAGCAGTCGGGACAGCCGGGGATCTGGGGCCAACGTCCTGACTTTC.

V usage is TRBV9 and J usage is TRBJ2-3, with D perhaps TRBD2 (5 bases). The germline V and J ends were trimmed by 0 bases and 0 bases, with 17 bases remaining between them. The CDR3 has 18 amino acids. CDR1 is SGDLS, CDR2 YYNGEE, per germline. CDR3 sequence reads: CASSVGGGSVPSTDTQYF. In DNA, the CDR3 is TGTGCCAGCAGCGTAGGAGGCGGGTCGGTCCCTAGCACAGATACGCAGTATTTT.

This chain links TRBV9 with TRBJ1-2; 7 bases line up with TRBD1. This CDR3 spans 16 amino acids. CDR1 SGDLS and CDR2 YYNGEE come from the germline V gene. With 0 bases clipped from V and 0 bases from J, the junction kept 5 bases outside the gene matches. CDR3 region: CASSVEGQPSNYGYTF. The CDR3 DNA reads as TGTGCCAGCAGCGTAGAGGGACAGCCATCTAACTATGGCTACACCTTC. Together with reference TRBV9 and TRBJ1-2, the CDR3 gives the full variable domain: DSGVTQTPKHLITATGQRVTLRCSPRSGDLSVYWYQQSLDQGLQFLIQYYNGEERAKGNILERFSAQQFPDLHSELNLSSLELGDSALYFCASSVEGQPSNYGYTFGSGTRLTVV.

The chain joins TRBV4-2 to TRBJ2-1, with D possibly TRBD2 on 5 matching bases. The ends were cut back, 1 base at V and 4 bases at J, with 14 bases in the middle. The length of the CDR3 is 16 residues. Germline V CDR1 and CDR2: LGHNA, YNFKEQ. Here the CDR3 DNA reads TGTGCCAGCAGCCAAGCTACCCCTCCGGGATACAATGAGCAGTTCTTC. Its translation: CASSQATPPGYNEQFF.

The chain couples TRBV11-2 to TRBJ1-1, with D possibly being TRBD1 (6 bases). Between the trimmed V and J ends, which lost 10 bases and 4 bases, there was a span of 19 bases. From germline, CDR1 is SGHAT and CDR2 FQNNGV. This CDR3 comprises 14 residues. The chain's CDR3 is CAIPGGRGTTEAFF. DNA for the CDR3: TGTGCCATCCCGGGGGGCAGGGGTACCACTGAAGCTTTCTTT.

The V and J genes are TRBV27 and TRBJ2-1, with D possibly being TRBD2 (6 bases). The CDR3 extends over 16 amino acids. Germline loops: CDR1 MNHEY, CDR2 SMNVEV (reference sequence). The germline V and J ends were trimmed by 5 bases and 0 bases, with 14 bases remaining between them. CDR3 sequence: CASSGPAGYSYNEQFF. Written as DNA, the CDR3 is TGTGCCAGCAGTGGGCCAGCGGGTTACTCCTACAATGAGCAGTTCTTC.

The rearrangement uses TRBV27 and TRBJ2-7, with D possibly TRBD1 on 6 matching bases. The germline gives CDR1 MNHEY, CDR2 SMNVEV (reference sequence). The CDR3 is 18 residues long. V lost 2 bases, J lost 1 base, and 21 bases lay in between. The DNA of the CDR3 is TGTGCCAGCAGTTTAAGGCCCTCGGCTACAGGGCGGTCCTACGAGCAGTACTTC. It codes for CASSLRPSATGRSYEQYF.

This clone was recorded only once. The CDR3 nucleotides are TGTGCCAGCAGTTTATTGGGGACAGTAAATTCACCCCTCCACTTT. Protein product: CASSLLGTVNSPLHF. The genes are TRBV28 and TRBJ1-6; the match to TRBD1 covers 7 bases. Looked up from germline, CDR1 is MDHEN and CDR2 is SYDVKM. The CDR3 covers 15 residues. Trimming cost V 1 base and J 7 bases; bases outside gene matches: 4.

This rearrangement joins TRBV2 to TRBJ1-1, with a weak D call TRBD1 (6 bases). Germline CDR1 SNHLY, CDR2 FYNNEI. The V end lost 1 base, the J end lost 4 bases, and 7 bases lay between the germline ends. The CDR3 contains 13 residues. The CDR3 sequence: CASSEGGPTEAFF. CDR3 bases: TGTGCCAGCAGTGAAGGGGGGCCCACTGAAGCTTTCTTT. The full variable domain, completed using reference TRBV2 and TRBJ1-1, is EPEVTQTPSHQVTQMGQEVILRCVPISNHLYFYWYRQILGQKVEFLVSFYNNEISEKSEIFDDQFSVERPDGSNFTLKIRSTKLEDSAMYFCASSEGGPTEAFFGQGTRLTVV.

This chain connects TRBV6-2 or TRBV6-3 to TRBJ2-5, with 9 bases lining up with TRBD2. The CDR3 length is 16 residues. Germline V lookup: CDR1 MNHEY, CDR2 SVGEGT. Unmatched junction bases numbered 13, after V lost 4 bases and J lost 7 bases. CDR3 DNA sequence: TGTGCCAGCAGTTTCCAACTTAGCGGGAGCCCCCGGACCCAGTACTTC. Translation: CASSFQLSGSPRTQYF.

This chain connects TRBV24-1 to TRBJ2-1; TRBD2 is a possible D gene (5 bases). The CDR3 contains 14 residues. Germline CDR1 reads KGHDR; CDR2 reads SFDVKD. The V and J ends lost 5 bases and 8 bases respectively, with 15 bases between them. Written as DNA, the CDR3 is TGTGCCACCAGTGTGAAGGGCGCGGGCCATGAGCAGTTCTTC. This codes for CATSVKGAGHEQFF.

CDR3 nucleotide sequence: TGCGCCAGCAGCCAAGATAACAGCGGGAATCCCTACGAGCAGTACTTC. Residues: CASSQDNSGNPYEQYF. The rearrangement links TRBV4-3 to TRBJ2-7; 7 nucleotides line up with TRBD2. CDR1 LGHNA and CDR2 YSLEER come from the germline V gene. V shed 0 bases, J shed 2 bases, and the junction held 7 bases outside the gene matches. The CDR3 is made up of 16 amino acids.

The chain couples TRBV4-1 to TRBJ2-7; 8 bases align to TRBD2. V lost 1 base and J lost 6; bases outside the gene matches: 11. CDR1 is MGHRA, CDR2 YSYEKL, per germline. CDR3 length: 16 amino acids. The CDR3 protein is CASSQGPWAGGSEQYF. The DNA for the CDR3 is TGCGCCAGCAGCCAAGGCCCCTGGGCGGGAGGTTCCGAGCAGTACTTC.

DNA of the CDR3: TGTGCCAGCAGCTTAGGACTAGCGGTAGGATACCAAGAGACCCAGTACTTC. Encoded protein: CASSLGLAVGYQETQYF. The chain carries TRBV7-2 and TRBJ2-5; 9 positions agree with TRBD2. CDR1 is SGHTA, CDR2 FQGNSA, per germline. CDR3 size: 17 residues. V shed 1 base and J 0 bases; nucleotides not matched to a gene: 6.

This chain links TRBV6-5 with TRBJ2-1, with D unresolved. CDR1 and CDR2 from the germline V gene are MNHEY and SVGAGI. Trimming cost V 6 bases and J 2 bases, with 11 bases left between them. This CDR3 is built from 14 residues. The CDR3 sequence: CASRLDNPYNEQFF. The DNA of the CDR3 is TGTGCCAGCAGGCTAGATAACCCCTACAATGAGCAGTTCTTC.

The chain carries TRBV30 and TRBJ1-6; D unclear. Germline loops: CDR1 GTSNPN, CDR2 SVGIG (reference sequence). V lost 0 bases to trimming and J lost 9 bases, with 9 bases between them. The CDR3 has 13 amino acids. This CDR3 reads CAWSVSQASPLHF. The CDR3 bases are TGTGCCTGGAGTGTTTCTCAGGCTTCACCCCTCCACTTT.

In DNA form, the CDR3 reads TGTGCCAGTAGTATACAACCGCGTCTTTCCGGGGAGCTGTTTTTT. As protein: CASSIQPRLSGELFF. The V call is TRBV19, the J call TRBJ2-2; D gene unclear. The CDR3 contains 15 residues. Germline CDR1 reads LNHDA; CDR2 reads SQIVND (reference sequence). Trimming pared 2 bases from V and 6 bases from J, leaving 13 bases between.

This chain links TRBV4-3 with TRBJ1-1, with TRBD1 as a possible D gene (6 bases). CDR1 and CDR2 from the germline V gene are LGHNA and YSLEER. Trimming left V 1 base short and J 10 bases short, with 19 bases between. This CDR3 spans 15 amino acids. The CDR3 here is CASSQALGGLEGAFF. The CDR3 coding sequence is TGCGCCAGCAGCCAAGCACTTGGGGGCCTAGAAGGAGCTTTCTTT.

This clone is a singleton in its sample. The chain links TRBV6-2 or TRBV6-3 to TRBJ2-1, with TRBD2 identical over 11 bases. Looked up from germline, CDR1 is MNHEY and CDR2 is SVGEGT. V lost 1 base to trimming and J lost 5 bases; unmatched junction nucleotides: 7. The CDR3 consists of 17 residues. In nucleotides, the CDR3 is TGTGCCAGCAGTTACTTCCCGACTAGCGGGATTAACAATGAGCAGTTCTTC. Translation gives CASSYFPTSGINNEQFF.